Listed below are T cell receptor beta chains from one sample, sequenced in a study of blood T cell repertoires in COVID-19. Here immunoSEQ multiplex PCR was the method, and the copy in TCRdb shows in-frame clones only, minus some. This sample has 100,000 to 150,000 clones, with approximately 90% found just once. Sequenced material: peripheral blood. The origin of the receptors is a man between 65 and 85 years old with active COVID-19. The CDR3 runs from the conserved cysteine through the conserved F or W. D genes are given only for firm matches. The size of a clone is reported for some rows only, either as once, few or many, or as a class for expanded clones.

v_gene	d_gene	abundance	j_gene	CDR3nt	CDR3aa
TRBV11-2	TRBD1	.	TRBJ2-1	TGTGCCAGCAGCTTCAGACAGGGTGAGAACAATGAGCAGTTCTTC	CASSFRQGENNEQFF
TRBV3-1/TRBV3-2	.	.	TRBJ2-7	TGTGCCAGCAGCCAAGTCGGACAGTTCTACGAGCAGTACTTC	CASSQVGQFYEQYF
TRBV11-2	.	.	TRBJ2-2	TGTGCCAGCAGCCTGTCGAGCCTGGCGGCCGGGGAGCTGTTTTTT	CASSLSSLAAGELFF
TRBV2	.	.	TRBJ1-1	TGTGCCAGCAGTGACAGGGATCGGGACACTGAAGCTTTCTTT	CASSDRDRDTEAFF
TRBV27	.	.	TRBJ2-7	TGTGCCAGCAGTTTATCCCCCTACTACGAGCAGTACTTC	CASSLSPYYEQYF
TRBV24-1	TRBD1	.	TRBJ2-1	TGTGCCACCAGTGACCGGACAGGGTGGAATGAGCAGTTCTTC	CATSDRTGWNEQFF
TRBV24-1	TRBD2	.	TRBJ2-3	TGTGCCACCAGTGATTTAAGACTAGCGGGCCACACAGATACGCAGTATTTT	CATSDLRLAGHTDTQYF
TRBV7-9	.	.	TRBJ1-1	TGTGCCAGCAGCTCCTTTGCGGGGACTGAAGCTTTCTTT	CASSSFAGTEAFF
TRBV7-2	TRBD1	.	TRBJ2-6	TGTGCCAGCAGCTTAGGCGGCAGGGGGCTTGGGGCCAACGTCCTGACTTTC	CASSLGGRGLGANVLTF
TRBV28	.	.	TRBJ1-4	TGTGCCAGCAAGGGGGTCAAACTGTTTTTT	CASKGVKLFF
TRBV7-3	TRBD1	.	TRBJ1-1	TGTGCCAGCAGCAGACAGGGGAGGGACACTGAAGCTTTCTTT	CASSRQGRDTEAFF
TRBV28	TRBD2	.	TRBJ2-7	TGTGCCAGCAGCGGGGGGGGAGCGAACTACGAGCAGTACTTC	CASSGGGANYEQYF
TRBV6-5	TRBD1	.	TRBJ1-2	TGTGCCAGCAGTTCGAACAGGGGGCAGGATGGCTACACCTTC	CASSSNRGQDGYTF
TRBV6-6	.	.	TRBJ1-3	TGTGCCACCCAAGAGGGAGCTGGAAACACCATATATTTT	CATQEGAGNTIYF
TRBV24-1	.	once	TRBJ1-2	TGTGCCACCAGTGATCCAGCGACGGGTGGCTACACCTTC	CATSDPATGGYTF
TRBV28	.	.	TRBJ1-6	TGTGCCAGCAGTTTGTTCCAGGTCAATAATTCACCCCTCCACTTT	CASSLFQVNNSPLHF
TRBV3-1/TRBV3-2	TRBD2	.	TRBJ2-1	TGTGCCAGCAGCCAAGGGGGACTAGCTGCCGATGAGCAGTTCTTC	CASSQGGLAADEQFF
TRBV10-3	TRBD2	.	TRBJ2-2	TGTGCCATCAGTGATATGGAACCCGTGACTAGCGGGAGAGCCGGGGAGCTGTTTTTT	CAISDMEPVTSGRAGELFF
TRBV9	TRBD1	.	TRBJ1-1	TGTGCCAGCAGCGCACATCAGGGGGCTGGAGCGACTGAAGCTTTCTTT	CASSAHQGAGATEAFF
TRBV20-1	.	.	TRBJ2-6	TGCAGTGCTAGTGTTACCCGGACATCTGGGGCCAACGTCCTGACTTTC	CSASVTRTSGANVLTF
TRBV7-2	.	.	TRBJ1-3	TGTGCCAGCAGCTTAGGGGGCTACACCATATATTTT	CASSLGGYTIYF
TRBV7-6	TRBD1	.	TRBJ1-2	TGTGCCAGCAGCCCACGACAGGGGGGAGGCTACACCTTC	CASSPRQGGGYTF
TRBV19	.	.	TRBJ1-1	TGTGCCAGTAGTCCTGGACGGACAATTGGTGAGGCTTTCTTT	CASSPGRTIGEAFF
TRBV13	.	.	TRBJ2-7	TGTGCCAGCAGCTCGAGGGCGGGGACCTACGTGCAGTACTTC	CASSSRAGTYVQYF
TRBV24-1	.	.	TRBJ2-1	TGTGCCACCATGAGCTACAATGAGCAGTTCTTC	CATMSYNEQFF
TRBV7-2	TRBD2	once	TRBJ2-7	TGTGCCAGCAGCACCTCTAGCGGGATGGTAGGTCGCGAGCAGTACTTC	CASSTSSGMVGREQYF
TRBV4-3	TRBD2	.	TRBJ2-5	TGCGCCAGCAGCCAAGATGGGACTACCCAAGAGACCCAGTACTTC	CASSQDGTTQETQYF
TRBV20-1	.	.	TRBJ1-1	TGCAGTGCGGCAGGGAACACTGAAGCTTTCTTT	CSAAGNTEAFF
TRBV28	TRBD1	.	TRBJ2-4	TGTGCCAGCAGTCCCCAGGGGGCCGTCATTCAGTACTTC	CASSPQGAVIQYF
TRBV27	TRBD2	.	TRBJ2-1	TGTGCCAGCAGACTCCGTGGGGGGGGGAATGAGCAGTTCTTC	CASRLRGGGNEQFF
TRBV18	TRBD1	few	TRBJ2-7	TGTGCCAGCTCCCCCGACAGGGGAAAAGCCTACGAGCAGTACTTC	CASSPDRGKAYEQYF
TRBV14	.	.	TRBJ2-4	TGTGCCAGCAGCCCCCGAGGGTACATTCAGTACTTC	CASSPRGYIQYF
TRBV2	.	once	TRBJ1-3	TGTGCCAGCAGTGAAGAGCGGAGCTCTGGAAACACCATATATTTT	CASSEERSSGNTIYF
TRBV19	TRBD2	few	TRBJ2-3	TGTGCCAGTAGTACCGGACTAGCGGACACAGATACGCAGTATTTT	CASSTGLADTDTQYF
TRBV5-1	.	once	TRBJ2-3	TGCGCCAGCAGCACCCAGGGGCCGATCCGGGATACGCAGTATTTT	CASSTQGPIRDTQYF
TRBV2	.	.	TRBJ1-1	TGTGCCAGCGGAAACAGGGCGGGGGTCGCTGAAGCTTTCTTT	CASGNRAGVAEAFF
TRBV4-1	.	.	TRBJ2-7	TGCGCCAGCACCCCTTTACAGGGTTCCTACGAGCAGTACTTC	CASTPLQGSYEQYF
TRBV19	TRBD1	.	TRBJ2-7	TGTGCCAGTACCCCAGGGGGAACAGGGAGATACGAGCAGTACTTC	CASTPGGTGRYEQYF
TRBV20-1	TRBD2	.	TRBJ2-1	TGCAGTGCTAGTTCCGGGACTAGCGGGAGAGAGGGTGAGCAGTTCTTC	CSASSGTSGREGEQFF
TRBV27	.	once	TRBJ2-5	TGTGCCAGCAGTTTGGACAGACGGGAGACCCAGTACTTC	CASSLDRRETQYF
TRBV19	TRBD1	.	TRBJ1-1	TGTGCCAGTAATGCAGGGGGGAGCCCCGAGGCTTTCTTT	CASNAGGSPEAFF
TRBV6-2/TRBV6-3	.	few	TRBJ1-1	TGTGCCAGCAGTGCGCAGGCTAACACTGAAGCTTTCTTT	CASSAQANTEAFF
TRBV28	TRBD1	.	TRBJ1-2	TGTGCCAGCAGCCTAGGGACAGCCTATGGCTACACCTTC	CASSLGTAYGYTF
TRBV5-4	TRBD2	.	TRBJ2-3	TGTGCCAGTAGATTAGCGGGGGGTACAGATACGCAGTATTTT	CASRLAGGTDTQYF
TRBV19	.	few	TRBJ2-1	TGTGCCAGTAAACCAAGGAGGGCCAGTGAGCAGTTCTTC	CASKPRRASEQFF
TRBV19	TRBD2	few	TRBJ2-3	TGTGCCAGTAGTATGCGGGAGAGAACAGATACGCAGTATTTT	CASSMRERTDTQYF
TRBV5-1	TRBD1	.	TRBJ2-7	TGCGCCAGCAGCTTGGAGGGGACAGCCTACGAGCAGTACTTC	CASSLEGTAYEQYF
TRBV5-1	TRBD2	few	TRBJ2-7	TGCGCCAGCAGCGTGGGACTAGCGGGAGAAGTGCAGTACTTC	CASSVGLAGEVQYF
TRBV19	TRBD2	.	TRBJ2-1	TGTGCCAGTAGCCCTGGGGCTAGCGGGAAGCTCCCGAACTCCTACAATGAGCAGTTCTTC	CASSPGASGKLPNSYNEQFF
TRBV20-1	.	.	TRBJ2-1	TGCAGTGCGACAAATGAGCAGTTCTTC	CSATNEQFF
TRBV27	.	.	TRBJ1-2	TGTGCCAGCAGTCGGGGGGGAGGGGCTAACTATGGCTACACCTTC	CASSRGGGANYGYTF
TRBV12-3/TRBV12-4	TRBD1	once	TRBJ2-4	TGTGCCAGCAGCGGACAGGGTGGCATTCAGTACTTC	CASSGQGGIQYF
TRBV5-1	TRBD1	.	TRBJ1-4	TGCGCCAGCAGCTTGTCGGCCAGGGGGCTAACTAATGAAAAACTGTTTTTT	CASSLSARGLTNEKLFF
TRBV7-9	.	.	TRBJ1-4	TGTGCCAGCAGCGAACCTAGGGGGAAGGGGGAAAAACTGTTTTTT	CASSEPRGKGEKLFF
TRBV11-2	.	few	TRBJ2-7	TGTGCCAGCAGCTCTCCACGGGTGGGAGTCGAGCAGTACTTC	CASSSPRVGVEQYF
TRBV7-2	.	.	TRBJ1-2	TGTGCCAGCAGCTTGGCAGGGGTTGGCTACACCTTC	CASSLAGVGYTF
TRBV29-1	.	.	TRBJ2-3	TGCAGCGTTGTAGGGGATGCAGATACGCAGTATTTT	CSVVGDADTQYF
TRBV28	TRBD1	few	TRBJ2-7	TGTGCCTCCACAGGGGGCACCTACGAGCAGTACTTC	CASTGGTYEQYF
TRBV5-6	TRBD2	.	TRBJ2-3	TGTGCCAGCAGCCCGGGACTAGCGGGAGCGGATACGCAGTATTTT	CASSPGLAGADTQYF
TRBV18	TRBD1	.	TRBJ2-7	TGTGCCAGCTCACCCAGGACAGGGCAAACCTACGAGCAGTACTTC	CASSPRTGQTYEQYF